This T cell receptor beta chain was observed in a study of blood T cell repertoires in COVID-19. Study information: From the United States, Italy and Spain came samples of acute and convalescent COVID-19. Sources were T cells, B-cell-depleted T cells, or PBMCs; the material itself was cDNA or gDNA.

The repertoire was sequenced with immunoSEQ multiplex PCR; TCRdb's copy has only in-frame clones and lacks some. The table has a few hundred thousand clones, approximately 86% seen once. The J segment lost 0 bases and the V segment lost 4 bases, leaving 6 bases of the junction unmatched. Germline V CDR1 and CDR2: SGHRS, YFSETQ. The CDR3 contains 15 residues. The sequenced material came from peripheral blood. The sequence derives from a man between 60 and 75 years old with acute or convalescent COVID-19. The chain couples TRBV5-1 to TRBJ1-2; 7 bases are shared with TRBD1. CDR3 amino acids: CASSPTGTANYGYTF. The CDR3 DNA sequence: TGCGCCAGCAGCCCGACCGGGACAGCTAACTATGGCTACACCTTC.